This entry describes one T cell receptor (beta chain). Per the study methods: Nucleated cell counts were estimated from reference gene primer amplification. Method: immunoSEQ multiplex PCR; TCRdb's copy keeps in-frame clones and lacks some. V, J and clone size were drawn from that table, and D and trimming were deduced from the DNA. The sample has 180,000 or so clones, 75% to 90% seen once. This CDR3 has 14 residues. CDR1 MNHEY and CDR2 SVGAGI come from the germline V gene. Trimming removed 1 base from V and 1 base from J, with 8 bases in between. This record comes from a study of blood T cell repertoires in COVID-19. Overall study context: T cells, B-cell-depleted T cells, or PBMCs supplied cDNA or gDNA.

The TCR was taken from a woman in her sixties or seventies with acute or convalescent COVID-19. Sequenced input: peripheral blood. The V and J genes are TRBV6-5 and TRBJ2-7, with TRBD1 as a possible D gene (6 bases). The CDR3: CASSYFGQSYEQYF. The CDR3 DNA reads as TGTGCCAGCAGTTACTTCGGACAGTCCTACGAGCAGTACTTC.